This TCR beta chain comes out of a study of blood T cell repertoires in COVID-19. Turning to the study itself: Sample material is recorded as cDNA or gDNA derived from T cells, B-cell-depleted T cells, or PBMCs.

Germline V lookup: CDR1 SGHTA, CDR2 FQGNSA. The V end lost 2 bases, the J end lost 4 bases, and 14 bases lay between the germline ends. The CDR3 consists of 15 residues. This clone appeared a single time. Methods used by the authors: Reference gene primer amplification in the assay estimated nucleated cell counts. Sequencing used immunoSEQ multiplex PCR; TCRdb keeps in-frame clones, though not all of them. V, J and clone size reflect that table, while D and trimming were determined from the DNA. The sample carries 98,000 or so clones, approximately 85% recorded once. The source of this sequence is a human donor in a cohort sampled during active COVID-19. Sequences were obtained from peripheral blood. This sequence joins TRBV7-2 and TRBJ2-5, with a possible D match to TRBD2 (6 bases). The CDR3 sequence: CASSLNGRVRETQYF. CDR3 nucleotide sequence: TGTGCCAGCAGCTTAAACGGGAGAGTAAGAGAGACCCAGTACTTC.